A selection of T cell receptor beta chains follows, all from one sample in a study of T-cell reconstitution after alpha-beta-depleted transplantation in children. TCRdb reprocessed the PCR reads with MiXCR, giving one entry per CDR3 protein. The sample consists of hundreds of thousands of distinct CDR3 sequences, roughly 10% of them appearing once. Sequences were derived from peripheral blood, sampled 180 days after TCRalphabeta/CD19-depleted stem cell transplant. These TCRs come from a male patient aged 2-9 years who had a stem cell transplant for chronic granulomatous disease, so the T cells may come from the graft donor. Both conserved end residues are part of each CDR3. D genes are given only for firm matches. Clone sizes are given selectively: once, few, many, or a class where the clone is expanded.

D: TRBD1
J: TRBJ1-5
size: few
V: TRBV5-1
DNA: TGCGCCAGCAGCGTTGGGACAGATCAGCCCCAGCATTTT
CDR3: CASSVGTDQPQHF

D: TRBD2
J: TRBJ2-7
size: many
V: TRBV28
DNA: TGTGCCAGCAGTTACATAGCGGGAGCCGACTACGAGCAGTACTTC
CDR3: CASSYIAGADYEQYF

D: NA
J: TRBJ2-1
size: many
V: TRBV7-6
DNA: TGTGCCAGCAGCTTAGTCCACGGGAGATCTTACAATGAGCAGTTCTTC
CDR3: CASSLVHGRSYNEQFF

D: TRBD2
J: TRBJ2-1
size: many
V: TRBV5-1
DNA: TGCGCCAGCAGCTTGGCCAAGAAGACTAGCGGGATAAGGGACTACAATGAGCAGTTCTTC
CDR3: CASSLAKKTSGIRDYNEQFF

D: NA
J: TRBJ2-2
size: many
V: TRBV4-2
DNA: TGTGCCAGCAGCCAGGGCCTGGACGTCAACACCGGGGAGCTGTTTTTT
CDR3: CASSQGLDVNTGELFF

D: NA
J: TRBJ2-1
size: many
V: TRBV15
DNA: TGTGCCACCAGCCTTCGGGGATACAATGAGCAGTTCTTC
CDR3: CATSLRGYNEQFF

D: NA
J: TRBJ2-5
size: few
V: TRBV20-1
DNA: TGCAGGATTGGGACTTCCCAAGAGACCCAGTACTTC
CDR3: CRIGTSQETQYF

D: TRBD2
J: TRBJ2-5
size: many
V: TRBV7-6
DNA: TGTGCCAGCAGCTTCATATTTGGGAGGGCCGGGGAGACCCAGTACTTC
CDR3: CASSFIFGRAGETQYF

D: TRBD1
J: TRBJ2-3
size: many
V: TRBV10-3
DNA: TGTGCCATCAGGGGGACAGGGCAAGATACGCAGTATTTT
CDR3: CAIRGTGQDTQYF

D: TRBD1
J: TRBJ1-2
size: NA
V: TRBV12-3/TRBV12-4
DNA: TGTGCCAGCAGTGGACGCGGGACAGGGGCTGGCTACCCCTTC
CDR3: CASSGRGTGAGYPF

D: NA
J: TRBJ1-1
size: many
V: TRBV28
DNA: TGTGCCAGCAGTTCCCCCGGGGCTCCGAACACTGAAGCTTTCTTT
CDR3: CASSSPGAPNTEAFF

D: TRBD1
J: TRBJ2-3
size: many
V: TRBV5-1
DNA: TGCGCCAGCAGCCAACAGGGGGCAAAAACAGATACGCAGTATTTT
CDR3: CASSQQGAKTDTQYF

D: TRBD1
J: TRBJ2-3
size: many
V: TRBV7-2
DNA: TGTGCCAGCAGCTTACCCCCGACAGGGAAGAGAGCAGATACGCAGTATTTT
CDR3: CASSLPPTGKRADTQYF

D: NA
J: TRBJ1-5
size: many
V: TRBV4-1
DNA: TGCGCCAGCAGCCAGATCATGGGGTATAGCAATCAGCCCCAGCATTTT
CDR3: CASSQIMGYSNQPQHF

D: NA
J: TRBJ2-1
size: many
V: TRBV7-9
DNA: TGTGCCAGCAGCTTCCGAGGGGCCAATGAGCAGTTCTTC
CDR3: CASSFRGANEQFF

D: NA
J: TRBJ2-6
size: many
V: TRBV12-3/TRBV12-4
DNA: TGTGCCAGCAGTCCGGGACTTCCCTCTGGGGCCAACGTCCTGACTTTC
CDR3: CASSPGLPSGANVLTF

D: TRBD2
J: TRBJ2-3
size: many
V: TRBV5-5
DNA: TGTGCCAGCAACGAACTAGCGGCGCAAGATACGCAGTATTTT
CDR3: CASNELAAQDTQYF

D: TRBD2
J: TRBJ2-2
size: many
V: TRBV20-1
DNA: TGCAGTGCTAGAGATGGGAGGGCCACCGGGGAGCTGTTTTTT
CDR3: CSARDGRATGELFF

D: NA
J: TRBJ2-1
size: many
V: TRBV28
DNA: TGTGCCAGCAGCCCAGACTACTACAATGAGCAGTTCTTC
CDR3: CASSPDYYNEQFF

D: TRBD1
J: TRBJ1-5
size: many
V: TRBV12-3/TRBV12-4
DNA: TGTGCCAGCAGTTTAGGGGACAGGGGGAGTCAGCCCCAGCATTTT
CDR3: CASSLGDRGSQPQHF

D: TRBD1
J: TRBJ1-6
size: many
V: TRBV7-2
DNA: TGTGCCAGCAGCTTCGACGGGACAGGGCTTAGTTCACCCCTCCACTTT
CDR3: CASSFDGTGLSSPLHF

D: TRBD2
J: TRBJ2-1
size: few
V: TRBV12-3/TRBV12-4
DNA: TGTGCCAGCAGTTTTGGGGCGACCCTTAGCGGGAGGGCGGACAATGAGCAGTTCTTC
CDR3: CASSFGATLSGRADNEQFF

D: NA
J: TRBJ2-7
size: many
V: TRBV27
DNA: TGTGCCAGCAGTTTAAAGGACCTCTACGAGCAGTACTTC
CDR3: CASSLKDLYEQYF

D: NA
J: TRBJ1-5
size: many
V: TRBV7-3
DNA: TGTGCCAGCAGCTCCAGGGCACGAGGCAATCAGCCCCAGCATTTT
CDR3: CASSSRARGNQPQHF

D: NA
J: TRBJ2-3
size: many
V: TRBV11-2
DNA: TGTGCCAGCAGTCAGATCCCCAGCACAGATACGCAGTATTTT
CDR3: CASSQIPSTDTQYF

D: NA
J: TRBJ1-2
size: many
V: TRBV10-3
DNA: TGTGCCATCAGTGCATCACAGGTTAACTATGGCTACACCTTC
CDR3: CAISASQVNYGYTF

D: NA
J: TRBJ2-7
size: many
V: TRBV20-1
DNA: TGCAGTGCTAGAGGACGTAGGCCAGGGAAGGGCTCCTACGAGCAGTACTTC
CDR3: CSARGRRPGKGSYEQYF

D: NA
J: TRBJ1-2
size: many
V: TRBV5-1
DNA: TGCGCCAGCAGACCCGAGCCGAAGGACTATGGCTACACCTTC
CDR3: CASRPEPKDYGYTF

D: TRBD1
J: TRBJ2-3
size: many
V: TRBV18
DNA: TGTGCCAGCTCACCACAGCCGGGACAGAACACAGATACGCAGTATTTT
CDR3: CASSPQPGQNTDTQYF

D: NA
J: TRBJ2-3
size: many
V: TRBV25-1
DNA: TGTGCCAGCAGTGATCCACAGGGATCAGATACGCAGTATTTT
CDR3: CASSDPQGSDTQYF

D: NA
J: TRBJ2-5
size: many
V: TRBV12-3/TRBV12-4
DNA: TGTGCCAGCACCTTCTCCGGGCCCAGACAAGAGACCCAGTACTTC
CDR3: CASTFSGPRQETQYF

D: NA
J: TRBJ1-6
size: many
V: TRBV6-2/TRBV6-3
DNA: TGTGCCAGCCCCTCCCGGGGACCCCTCCACTTT
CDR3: CASPSRGPLHF

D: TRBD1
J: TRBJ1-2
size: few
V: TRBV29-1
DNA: TGCAGCGTTGAGCCCGGGACAGGGGCCCACTATGGCTACACCTTC
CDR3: CSVEPGTGAHYGYTF

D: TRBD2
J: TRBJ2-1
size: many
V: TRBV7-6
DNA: TGTGCCAGCAGCTTAAATTTGGGGACTAGCGGGAGTTATGAGCAGTTCTTC
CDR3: CASSLNLGTSGSYEQFF

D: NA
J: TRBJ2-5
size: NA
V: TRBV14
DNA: TGTGCCAGCAGCCAAGAACCAGAGACCCAGTACTTC
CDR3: CASSQEPETQYF

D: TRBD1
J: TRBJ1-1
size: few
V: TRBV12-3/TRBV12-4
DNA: TGTGCCAGCAGTAAGACAGGGGGCAGGAACACTGAAGCTTTCTTT
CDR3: CASSKTGGRNTEAFF

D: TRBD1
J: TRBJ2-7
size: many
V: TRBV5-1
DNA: TGCGCCAGCAGGATAGCCGGGACAGGGCATTACGAGCAGTACTTC
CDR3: CASRIAGTGHYEQYF

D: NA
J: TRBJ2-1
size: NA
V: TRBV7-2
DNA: TGTGCCAGCAGCCGCACTAGCATCCATGAGCAGTTCTTC
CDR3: CASSRTSIHEQFF

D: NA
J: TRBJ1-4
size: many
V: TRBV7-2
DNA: TGTGCCAGCAGCCCCTCGCCGGCTAATGAAAAACTGTTTTTT
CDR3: CASSPSPANEKLFF

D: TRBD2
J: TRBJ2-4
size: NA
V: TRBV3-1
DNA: TGTGCCAGCAGCCAAGAAAGACTAGCGGGAGCGAACATTCAGTACTTC
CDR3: CASSQERLAGANIQYF

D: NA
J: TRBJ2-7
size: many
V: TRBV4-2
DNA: TGTGCCAGCAGCCAAGATCATGACTCCTCCTACGAGCAGTACTTC
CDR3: CASSQDHDSSYEQYF

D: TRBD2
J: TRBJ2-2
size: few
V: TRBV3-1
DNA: TGTGCCAGCAGCCAAGTCCATAGCGGGAGCTTTTTGACCGGGGAGCTGTTTTTT
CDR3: CASSQVHSGSFLTGELFF

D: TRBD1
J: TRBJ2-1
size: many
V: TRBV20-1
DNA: TGCAGTGCTCCCGGGACAGGGCACAATGAGCAGTTCTTC
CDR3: CSAPGTGHNEQFF

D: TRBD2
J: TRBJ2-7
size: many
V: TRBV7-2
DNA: TGTGCCAGCAGCCATAGCGGGGGGACCCCCTACGAGCAGTACTTC
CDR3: CASSHSGGTPYEQYF

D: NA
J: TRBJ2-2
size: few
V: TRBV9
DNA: TGTGCCAGCAGCGGAGGGGGGGGGCCCTACACCGGGGAGCTGTTTTTT
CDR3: CASSGGGGPYTGELFF

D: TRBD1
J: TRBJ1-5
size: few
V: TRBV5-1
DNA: TGCGCCAGCAGCTTGGGGGGACAGTATCAGCCCCAGCATTTT
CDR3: CASSLGGQYQPQHF

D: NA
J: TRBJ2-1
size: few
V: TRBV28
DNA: TGTGCCAGCAGTCCAAATGGGAATGAGCAGTTCTTC
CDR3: CASSPNGNEQFF

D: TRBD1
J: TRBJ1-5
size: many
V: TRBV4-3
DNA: TGCGCCAGCAGCCAGAAAACAGGGGTTGGGCCCCAGCATTTT
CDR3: CASSQKTGVGPQHF

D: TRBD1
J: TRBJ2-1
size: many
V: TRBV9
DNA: TGTGCCAGCAGCCTATCTATAAGGGACAGGAAGCAGTTCTTC
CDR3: CASSLSIRDRKQFF

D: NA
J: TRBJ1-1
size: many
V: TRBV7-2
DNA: TGTGCCAGCAGCTTAAGTGTGGGTCCACGGGGTGAAGCTTTCTTT
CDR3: CASSLSVGPRGEAFF